The 2 T cell receptor beta chains below come from one sample, sequenced in a study of T cells expressing NK-cell markers. TCRdb reanalyzed the 5' RACE reads, giving one entry per CDR3 protein sequence and no DNA. In all, the sample yields around 280,000 distinct CDR3 sequences. The source material was blood T cells: a sorted CD56 or NKG2C T cell subset, CD4+ or CD8+ T cells, or bulk PBMC T cells (not recorded which). These receptors were taken from a man aged 18-30 years in good health.

The chain carries TRBV29-1 and TRBJ2-3; TCRdb's D gene call, TRBD1, goes unchecked for lack of DNA. Germline V gene sequence: CDR1 SQVTM, CDR2 ANQGSEA. This CDR3 has 14 residues. The CDR3 reads CSAPHPLSTDTQYF.

The chain couples TRBV19 to TRBJ2-1; TCRdb lists TRBD1, though no DNA is available to test this call. This CDR3 is 16 amino acids long. Per germline, CDR1 LNHDA and CDR2 SQIVND (reference sequence). CDR3 sequence reads: CASSIRGTGSGNEQFF.